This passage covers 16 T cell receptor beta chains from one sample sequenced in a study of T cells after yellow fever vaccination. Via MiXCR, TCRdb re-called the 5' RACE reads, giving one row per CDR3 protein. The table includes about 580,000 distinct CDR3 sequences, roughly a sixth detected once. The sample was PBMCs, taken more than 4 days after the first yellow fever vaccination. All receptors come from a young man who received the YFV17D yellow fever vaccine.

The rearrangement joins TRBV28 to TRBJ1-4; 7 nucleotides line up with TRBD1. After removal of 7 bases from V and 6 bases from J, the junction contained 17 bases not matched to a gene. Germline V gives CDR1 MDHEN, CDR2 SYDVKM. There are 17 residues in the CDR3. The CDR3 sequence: CASTTYDREVEDEKLFF. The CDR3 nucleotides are TGTGCCAGCACCACCTACGACAGGGAGGTAGAAGATGAAAAACTGTTTTTT.

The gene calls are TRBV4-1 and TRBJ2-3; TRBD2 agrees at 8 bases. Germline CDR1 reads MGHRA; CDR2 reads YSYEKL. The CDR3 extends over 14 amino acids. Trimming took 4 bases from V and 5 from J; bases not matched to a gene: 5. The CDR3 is CASSPGGARDTQYF. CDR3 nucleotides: TGCGCCAGCAGCCCCGGGGGGGCAAGAGATACGCAGTATTTT.

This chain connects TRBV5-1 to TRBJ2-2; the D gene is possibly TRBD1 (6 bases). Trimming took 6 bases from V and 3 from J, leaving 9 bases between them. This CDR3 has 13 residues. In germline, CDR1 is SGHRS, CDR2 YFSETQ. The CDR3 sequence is CASNRAYTGELFF. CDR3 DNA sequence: TGCGCCAGCAACAGGGCCTACACCGGGGAGCTGTTTTTT.

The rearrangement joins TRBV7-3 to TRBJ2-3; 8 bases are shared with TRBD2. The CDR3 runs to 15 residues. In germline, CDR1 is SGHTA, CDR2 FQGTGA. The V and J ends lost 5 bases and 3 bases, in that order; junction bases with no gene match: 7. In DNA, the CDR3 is TGTGCCAGCAGCCCCTTGCGGGGGGAAACAGATACGCAGTATTTT. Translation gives CASSPLRGETDTQYF.

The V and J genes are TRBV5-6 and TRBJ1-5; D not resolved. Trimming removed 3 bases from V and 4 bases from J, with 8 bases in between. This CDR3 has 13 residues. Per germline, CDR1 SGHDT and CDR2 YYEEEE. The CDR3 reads CASSWGRNQPQHF. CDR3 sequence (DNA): TGTGCCAGCAGCTGGGGTAGGAATCAGCCCCAGCATTTT.

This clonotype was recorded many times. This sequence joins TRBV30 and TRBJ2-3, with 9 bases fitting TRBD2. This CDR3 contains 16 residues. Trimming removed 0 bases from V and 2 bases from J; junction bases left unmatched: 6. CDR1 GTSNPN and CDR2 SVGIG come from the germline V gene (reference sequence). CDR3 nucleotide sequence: TGTGCCTGGAGTGTCGGTCTAGCGGGGTTCACAGATACGCAGTATTTT. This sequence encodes CAWSVGLAGFTDTQYF.

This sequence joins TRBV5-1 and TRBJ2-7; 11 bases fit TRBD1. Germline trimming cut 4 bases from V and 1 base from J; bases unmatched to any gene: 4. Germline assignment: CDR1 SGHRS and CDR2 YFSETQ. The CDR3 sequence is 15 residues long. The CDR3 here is CASSTGTGGSYEQYV. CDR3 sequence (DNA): TGCGCCAGCAGCACAGGGACAGGGGGTTCCTACGAGCAGTACGTC.

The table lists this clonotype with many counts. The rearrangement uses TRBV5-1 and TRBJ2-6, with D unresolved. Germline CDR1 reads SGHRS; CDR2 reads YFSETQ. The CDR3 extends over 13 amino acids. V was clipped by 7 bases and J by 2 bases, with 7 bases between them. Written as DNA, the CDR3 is TGCGCCAGCCGCGACCCTGGGGCCAACGTCCTGACTTTC. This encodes CASRDPGANVLTF.

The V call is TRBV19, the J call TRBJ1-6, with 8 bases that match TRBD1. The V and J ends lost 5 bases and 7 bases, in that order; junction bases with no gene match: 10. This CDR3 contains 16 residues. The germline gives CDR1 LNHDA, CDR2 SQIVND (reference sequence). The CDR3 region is CASSPRGQEKNSPLHF. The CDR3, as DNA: TGTGCCAGTAGTCCCAGGGGACAGGAGAAGAATTCACCCCTCCACTTT.

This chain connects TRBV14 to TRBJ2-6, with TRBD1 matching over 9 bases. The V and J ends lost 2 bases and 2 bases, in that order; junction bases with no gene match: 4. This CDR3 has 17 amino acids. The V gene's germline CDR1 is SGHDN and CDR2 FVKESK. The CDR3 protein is CASSQWGQGTGANVLTF. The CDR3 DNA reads TGTGCCAGCAGCCAATGGGGACAGGGAACTGGGGCCAACGTCCTGACTTTC.

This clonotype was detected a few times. CDR3: CASSFSSGAYNEQFF. DNA for the CDR3: TGTGCCAGCAGCTTCTCTAGCGGGGCCTACAATGAGCAGTTCTTC. The V gene is TRBV5-6, the J gene TRBJ2-1; the match to TRBD2 covers 9 bases. Trimming cost V 2 bases and J 2 bases; bases outside gene matches: 2. Germline V lookup: CDR1 SGHDT, CDR2 YYEEEE. CDR3 length: 15 residues.

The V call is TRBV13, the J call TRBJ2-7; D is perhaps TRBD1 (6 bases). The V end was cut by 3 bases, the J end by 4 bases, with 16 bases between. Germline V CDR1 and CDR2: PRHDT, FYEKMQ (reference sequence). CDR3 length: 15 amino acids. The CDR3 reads CASSFGRGEPYEQYV. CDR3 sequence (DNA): TGTGCCAGCAGCTTTGGCAGGGGCGAACCGTACGAGCAGTACGTC.

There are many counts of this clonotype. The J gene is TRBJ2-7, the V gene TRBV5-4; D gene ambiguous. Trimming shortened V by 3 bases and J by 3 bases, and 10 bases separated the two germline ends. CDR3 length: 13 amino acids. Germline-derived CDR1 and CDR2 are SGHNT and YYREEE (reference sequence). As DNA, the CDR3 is TGTGCCAGCAGCTCTGAGGCTAGCTACGAGCAGTACGTC. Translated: CASSSEASYEQYV.

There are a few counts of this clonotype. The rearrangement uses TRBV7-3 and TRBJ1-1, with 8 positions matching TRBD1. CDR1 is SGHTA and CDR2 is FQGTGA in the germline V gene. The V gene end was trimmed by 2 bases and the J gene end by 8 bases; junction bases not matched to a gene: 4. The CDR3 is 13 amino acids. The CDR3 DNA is TGTGCCAGCAGCTTAGAAGGGGACAGGGAAGCTTTCTTT. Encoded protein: CASSLEGDREAFF.

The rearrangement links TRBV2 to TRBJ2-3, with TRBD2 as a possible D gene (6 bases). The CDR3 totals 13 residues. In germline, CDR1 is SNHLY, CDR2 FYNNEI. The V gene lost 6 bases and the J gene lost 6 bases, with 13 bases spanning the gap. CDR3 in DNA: TGTGCCAGCAGGCGGGACCTGACGGATACGCAGTATTTT. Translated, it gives CASRRDLTDTQYF. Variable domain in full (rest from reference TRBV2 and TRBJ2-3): EPEVTQTPSHQVTQMGQEVILRCVPISNHLYFYWYRQILGQKVEFLVSFYNNEISEKSEIFDDQFSVERPDGSNFTLKIRSTKLEDSAMYFCASRRDLTDTQYFGPGTRLTVL.

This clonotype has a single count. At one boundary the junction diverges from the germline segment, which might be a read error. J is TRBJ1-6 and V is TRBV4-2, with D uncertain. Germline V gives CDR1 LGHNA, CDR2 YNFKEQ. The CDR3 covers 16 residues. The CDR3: CASSQQKSSDPGPRHF. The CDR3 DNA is TGTGCCAGCAGCCAACAGAAATCATCGGATCCCGGGCCCCGCCACTTT.